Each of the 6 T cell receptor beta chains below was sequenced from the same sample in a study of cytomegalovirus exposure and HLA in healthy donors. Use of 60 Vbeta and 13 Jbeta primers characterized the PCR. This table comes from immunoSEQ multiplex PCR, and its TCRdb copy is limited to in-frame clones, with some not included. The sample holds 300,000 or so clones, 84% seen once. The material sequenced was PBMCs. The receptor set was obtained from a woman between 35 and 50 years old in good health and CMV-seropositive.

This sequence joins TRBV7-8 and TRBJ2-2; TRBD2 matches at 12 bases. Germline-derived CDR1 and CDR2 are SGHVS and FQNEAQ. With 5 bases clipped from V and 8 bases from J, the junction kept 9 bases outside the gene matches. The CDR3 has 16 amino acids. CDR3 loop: CASSPGTSGFSGELFF. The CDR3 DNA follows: TGTGCCAGCAGCCCAGGGACTAGCGGGTTCAGTGGGGAGCTGTTTTTT.

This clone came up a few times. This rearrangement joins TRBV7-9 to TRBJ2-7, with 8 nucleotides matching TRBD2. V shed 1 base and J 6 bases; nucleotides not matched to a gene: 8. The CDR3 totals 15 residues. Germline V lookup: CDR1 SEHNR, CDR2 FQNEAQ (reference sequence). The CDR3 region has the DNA TGTGCCAGCAGCTTAGGGGGACTAGAGTTCGGCGAGCAGTACTTC. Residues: CASSLGGLEFGEQYF.

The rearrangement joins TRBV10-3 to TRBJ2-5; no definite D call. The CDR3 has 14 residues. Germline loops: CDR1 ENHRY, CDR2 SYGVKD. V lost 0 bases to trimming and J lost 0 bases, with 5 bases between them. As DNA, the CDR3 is TGTGCCATCAGTGAGTCTTCGTACCAAGAGACCCAGTACTTC. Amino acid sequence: CAISESSYQETQYF.

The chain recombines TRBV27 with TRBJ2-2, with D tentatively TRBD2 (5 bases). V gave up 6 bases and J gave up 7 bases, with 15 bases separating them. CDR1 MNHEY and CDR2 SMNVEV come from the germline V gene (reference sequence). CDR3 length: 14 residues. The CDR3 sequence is CASRVSELYGELFF. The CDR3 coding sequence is TGTGCCAGCAGAGTTAGCGAGTTATACGGGGAGCTGTTTTTT.

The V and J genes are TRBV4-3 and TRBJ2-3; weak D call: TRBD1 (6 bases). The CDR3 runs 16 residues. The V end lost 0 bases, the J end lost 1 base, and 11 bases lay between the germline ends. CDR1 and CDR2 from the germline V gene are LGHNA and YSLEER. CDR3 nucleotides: TGCGCCAGCAGCCAAGATGGGGGCGCTCGCACAGATACGCAGTATTTT. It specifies CASSQDGGARTDTQYF.

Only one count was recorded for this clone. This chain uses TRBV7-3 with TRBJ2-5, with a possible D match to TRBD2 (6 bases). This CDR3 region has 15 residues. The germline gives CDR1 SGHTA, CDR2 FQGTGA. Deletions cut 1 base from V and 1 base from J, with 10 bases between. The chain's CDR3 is CASSLMGGVQETQYF. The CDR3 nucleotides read TGTGCCAGCAGCTTAATGGGGGGAGTCCAAGAGACCCAGTACTTC.